What follows is one TCR beta chain and its context. These data belong to a study of blood T cell repertoires in COVID-19. Germline loops: CDR1 SEHNR, CDR2 FQNEAQ (reference sequence). The CDR3 has 15 residues. Trimming shortened V by 3 bases and J by 2 bases, and 13 bases separated the two germline ends. Clones were sequenced by immunoSEQ multiplex PCR, and TCRdb holds only the in-frame ones, with some missing. The sample yields 200,000 to 250,000 clones, approximately 80% seen once. Material for sequencing was peripheral blood. This sequence was found in a man aged 45-60 years with active or convalescent COVID-19. This chain connects TRBV7-9 to TRBJ2-5; perhaps TRBD1 as D (5 bases). As DNA, the CDR3 is TGTGCCAGCAGCTTGGGCAGGGCCTTTCAAGAGACCCAGTACTTC. Protein product: CASSLGRAFQETQYF.